These 8 T cell receptor beta chains were all obtained from the same sample, sequenced in a study of shared clonotypes between healthy human individuals. Sequencing was performed with immunoSEQ multiplex PCR; in TCRdb, only in-frame clones are kept and a portion is missing. The sample has over 950,000 clones, approximately 75% seen once. Specimen: memory CD4+ T cells from PBMCs. The subset is: CD45RA-negative fraction. The source of these receptors is a young man in good health. Some clones in this sample may be carry-over from other donors' samples.

V and J are TRBV19 and TRBJ1-2; 9 bases line up with TRBD1. This CDR3 comprises 16 residues. CDR1 is LNHDA, CDR2 SQIVND, per germline (reference sequence). J lost 2 bases, V lost 4 bases, and 8 bases had no gene match. This CDR3 reads CASSNPTGGANYGYTF. In DNA form, the CDR3 reads TGTGCCAGTAGTAATCCCACAGGGGGCGCAAACTATGGCTACACCTTC. Full variable domain (rest looked up from reference TRBV19 and TRBJ1-2): DGGITQSPKYLFRKEGQNVTLSCEQNLNHDAMYWYRQDPGQGLRLIYYSQIVNDFQKGDIAEGYSVSREKKESFPLTVTSAQKNPTAFYLCASSNPTGGANYGYTFGSGTRLTVV.

About this clone itself: One end of the junction is discordant with germline, which a read error may explain. V and J are TRBV5-6 and TRBJ2-7, with unresolved D. This CDR3 has 12 amino acids. Germline V gene data show CDR1 as SGHDT and CDR2 as YYEEEE. CDR3 nucleotides: TGTGCCAGCAGCTTGAGGAGCTACGGGCAGTACTTC. Translated: CASSLRSYGQYF.

The chain uses TRBV18 and TRBJ1-2; 8 positions match TRBD1. The CDR3 length is 13 residues. Looked up from germline, CDR1 is KGHSH and CDR2 is LQKENI. The J segment lost 6 bases and the V segment lost 3 bases, leaving 3 bases of the junction unmatched. As DNA, the CDR3 is TGTGCCAGCTCACCGTTACAGGGGGATGGCTACACCTTC. Its translation is CASSPLQGDGYTF.

The J gene is TRBJ2-3, the V gene TRBV5-6; 11 bases align to TRBD2. The CDR3 spans 15 residues. CDR1 SGHDT and CDR2 YYEEEE come from the germline V gene. The junction had 3 bases not matched to a gene; V was cut back by 3 bases and J by 3 bases. The CDR3 coding sequence is TGTGCCAGCAGCTCACTAGCGGGAGTAACAGATACGCAGTATTTT. Its translation is CASSSLAGVTDTQYF. The full variable domain, its missing parts supplied by reference TRBV5-6 and TRBJ2-3, is DAGVTQSPTHLIKTRGQQVTLRCSPKSGHDTVSWYQQALGQGPQFIFQYYEEEERQRGNFPDRFSGHQFPNYSSELNVNALLLGDSALYLCASSSLAGVTDTQYFGPGTRLTVL.

A few counts support this clone. CDR3 coding DNA: TGCGCCAGCAGTCACCCTACCGGGACAGGGTCATCCTACGAGCAGTACTTC. Translated, it gives CASSHPTGTGSSYEQYF. V gene TRBV23-1 combines with J gene TRBJ2-7, with 9 bases aligning to TRBD1. TRBV23-1 belongs to the ORF category, with a function that is uncertain. Trimming at V came to 3 bases and at J to 1 base, leaving 10 bases not matched to a gene. The CDR3 extends over 17 amino acids.

The rearrangement joins TRBV7-9 to TRBJ2-2; D call uncertain. This CDR3 comprises 13 residues. Between the trimmed V and J ends, which lost 3 bases and 6 bases, there was a span of 8 bases. Germline CDR1 is SEHNR and CDR2 is FQNEAQ (reference sequence). CDR3 residues: CASSFLFSGELFF. Here the CDR3 DNA reads TGTGCCAGCAGCTTTTTATTCTCCGGGGAGCTGTTTTTT.

V usage is TRBV28 and J usage is TRBJ2-3, with 10 bases aligning to TRBD2. This CDR3 comprises 17 residues. The J segment lost 0 bases and the V segment lost 3 bases, leaving 6 bases of the junction unmatched. Germline CDR1 and CDR2: MDHEN and SYDVKM. The CDR3 sequence: CASSLDRTSGSTDTQYF. In nucleotides, the CDR3 is TGTGCCAGCAGTTTGGATCGGACTAGCGGAAGCACAGATACGCAGTATTTT.

The J gene is TRBJ1-2, the V gene TRBV29-1, with D unresolved. Germline CDR1 reads SQVTM; CDR2 reads ANQGSEA. This CDR3 is 11 amino acids long. The CDR3 sequence: CSADGFYGYTF. CDR3 nucleotide sequence: TGCAGTGCCGACGGCTTCTATGGCTACACCTTC.